Sequencing of this T cell receptor beta chain was carried out in a study of blood T cell repertoires in COVID-19. For the study at large: The study drew acute and convalescent COVID-19 samples from the United States, Italy and Spain. T cells, B-cell-depleted T cells, or PBMCs provided the cDNA or gDNA that served as material.

The method was immunoSEQ multiplex PCR; TCRdb's version includes in-frame clones alone and lacks a portion of them. Of more than 150,000 clones in the sample, approximately 83% were seen once. The clonotype was recovered from a man aged 70-80 years who had recovered from COVID-19. The sequenced sample was peripheral blood.

The DNA for the CDR3 is TGTGCCAGTAGTTTATATCCTAGCGGGGACGGGTCCGGGGAGCTGTTTTTT. This sequence encodes CASSLYPSGDGSGELFF. The chain joins TRBV19 to TRBJ2-2; 9 nucleotides match TRBD2. The CDR3 has 17 residues. The germline CDR1 and CDR2 sequences are LNHDA and SQIVND (reference sequence). The ends lost 5 bases at V and 6 bases at J; junction bases unmatched: 13. Supplemented by reference TRBV19 and TRBJ2-2, the full variable domain reads DGGITQSPKYLFRKEGQNVTLSCEQNLNHDAMYWYRQDPGQGLRLIYYSQIVNDFQKGDIAEGYSVSREKKESFPLTVTSAQKNPTAFYLCASSLYPSGDGSGELFFGEGSRLTVL.